This T cell receptor (beta chain) derives from a study of human T cells and chemical hapten exposure. Looking at the study overall: Each patient's scalp received weekly diphenylcyclopropenone throughout the approximately 25-week study.

Individual cDNA molecules in this library carried unique molecular identifiers. TCRdb reprocessed the RACE reads via MiXCR and lists one record per CDR3 protein. There are around 56,000 distinct CDR3 sequences in the sample; 9.9% occur only once, and around 10% lies in the top ten. The V gene lost 0 bases and the J gene lost 2 bases, with 11 bases spanning the gap. CDR3 length: 15 amino acids. CDR1 and CDR2 (germline): MNHEY, SVGAGI. This clonotype was observed many times. Noted time point: pre-sensitization, week 0. Indicated treatment: therapeutic diphenylcyclopropenone sensitization with weekly scalp DPC.

This chain links TRBV6-5 with TRBJ2-7; no clear D gene. This receptor was identified in a man in his forties or fifties with alopecia areata. Some clones in this sample may be carry-over from other donors' samples. The source material was whole blood, sampled in connection with sensitization to the hapten diphenylcyclopropenone (DPC). CDR3 amino acids: CASSYSFVNPYEQYF. The CDR3 DNA reads as TGTGCCAGCAGTTACTCGTTTGTCAACCCCTACGAGCAGTACTTC.